Included here is one T cell receptor beta chain sequence, with context. The data stem from a study of cytomegalovirus exposure and HLA in healthy donors. The PCR had 60 Vbeta and 13 Jbeta primers. Produced via immunoSEQ multiplex PCR; TCRdb's table is partial and in-frame only. The sample holds roughly 99,000 clones, roughly 70% seen once. The clonotype was recovered from a male donor in good health and CMV-seronegative. The sample consisted of PBMCs.

The CDR3 DNA reads TGTGCCAGCAGTGAGAATAGGGACAGCTATGGCTACACCTTC. Translated: CASSENRDSYGYTF. The V call is TRBV28, the J call TRBJ1-2, with 7 bases lining up with TRBD1. Looked up from germline, CDR1 is MDHEN and CDR2 is SYDVKM. Trimming took 5 bases from V and 4 from J; bases not matched to a gene: 7. The CDR3 is 14 residues long.